The rows below give T cell receptor beta chains drawn from one sample of a study of T-cell reconstitution after alpha-beta-depleted transplantation in children. TCRdb itself ran the PCR reads through MiXCR, one entry per CDR3 protein. In the table there are more than 15,000 distinct CDR3 sequences, around 5.1% of which are singletons. The sequenced sample was PBMCs, obtained before TCRalphabeta/CD19-depleted stem cell transplant. These receptors were obtained from a boy between 10 and 17 years old with acute lymphoblastic leukemia, due to receive a stem cell transplant. Each CDR3 is given with its conserved first and last residue. The D gene is left open where the match is weak. Some rows have no size entry. The others give once, few or many, or a class for an expanded clone.

cdr3_aa	cdr3_nt	j_call	clone_size	v_call	d_call
CSARQGATQPQHF	TGCAGTGCGAGACAGGGTGCAACTCAGCCCCAGCATTTT	TRBJ1-5	many	TRBV20-1	TRBD1
CASSPGSSGANVLTF	TGTGCCAGCAGCCCCGGGAGCTCTGGGGCCAACGTCCTGACTTTC	TRBJ2-6	many	TRBV5-6	.
CAFSLSPTLYGYTF	TGTGCCTTCAGTTTGTCCCCCACACTCTATGGCTACACCTTC	TRBJ1-2	.	TRBV10-3	.
CASSFGSPYGYTF	TGTGCCAGCAGTTTCGGAAGTCCCTATGGCTACACCTTC	TRBJ1-2	many	TRBV28	.
CSARATGRAGNQPQHF	TGCAGTGCTAGAGCTACGGGGCGAGCTGGCAATCAGCCCCAGCATTTT	TRBJ1-5	many	TRBV20-1	.
CASSIGQGAHEQYF	TGTGCCAGTAGTATCGGGCAGGGAGCCCACGAGCAGTACTTC	TRBJ2-7	many	TRBV19	.
CASSLDKGEQITDTQYF	TGTGCCAGCAGTTTAGATAAGGGGGAACAGATCACAGATACGCAGTATTTT	TRBJ2-3	many	TRBV12-3/TRBV12-4	.
CASSPVGNYNEQFF	TGTGCCAGCTCACCAGTGGGTAATTACAATGAGCAGTTCTTC	TRBJ2-1	medium-sized	TRBV18	.
CASSTRGDQPQHF	TGTGCCAGTAGTACCCGGGGGGATCAGCCCCAGCATTTT	TRBJ1-5	many	TRBV19	.
CASSLVGPQVSGYTF	TGTGCCAGCAGCTTAGTAGGACCCCAGGTATCGGGCTACACCTTC	TRBJ1-2	many	TRBV7-9	.
CASTMTEKYEAFF	TGTGCCAGCACCATGACAGAGAAGTATGAAGCTTTCTTT	TRBJ1-1	many	TRBV28	.
CSVKPRVGGRVNTEAFF	TGCAGCGTGAAACCCCGGGTGGGGGGCAGGGTGAACACTGAAGCTTTCTTT	TRBJ1-1	.	TRBV29-1	.
CATTKLGGLEGEQETQYF	TGTGCCACCACCAAGCTGGGGGGACTAGAAGGAGAGCAAGAGACCCAGTACTTC	TRBJ2-5	.	TRBV3-1	TRBD2
CASSLNSGEQFF	TGTGCCAGCAGTTTAAACTCTGGTGAGCAGTTCTTC	TRBJ2-1	many	TRBV12-3/TRBV12-4	.
CAISAGTDTQYF	TGTGCCATCAGCGCGGGCACAGATACGCAGTATTTT	TRBJ2-3	medium-sized	TRBV10-3	.
CASTREMNRYGYTF	TGTGCCAGCACCCGGGAAATGAACCGCTATGGCTACACCTTC	TRBJ1-2	many	TRBV12-3/TRBV12-4	.
CASSPRGLGNEQFF	TGTGCCAGCAGCCCCCGGGGGCTGGGGAATGAGCAGTTCTTC	TRBJ2-1	many	TRBV7-2	.
CASSIGRYSNQPQHF	TGTGCCAGTAGTATAGGCAGATATAGCAATCAGCCCCAGCATTTT	TRBJ1-5	many	TRBV19	.
CASSARWGVGQFF	TGTGCCAGCAGCGCCCGGTGGGGGGTTGGCCAGTTCTTC	TRBJ2-1	many	TRBV7-9	.
CASSKGTSGGAREQFF	TGTGCCAGCAGCAAAGGGACTAGCGGGGGGGCCAGGGAGCAGTTCTTC	TRBJ2-1	many	TRBV5-4	TRBD2
CASSLDSRWTEAFF	TGTGCCAGCAGCTTAGACTCGAGGTGGACTGAAGCTTTCTTT	TRBJ1-1	many	TRBV7-2	.
CASSRGARASTDTQYF	TGTGCCAGCAGCAGAGGGGCGAGGGCCAGCACAGATACGCAGTATTTT	TRBJ2-3	many	TRBV7-9	.
CASAEPPLAGGTYEQYF	TGTGCCAGCGCTGAGCCGCCTCTAGCGGGGGGGACCTACGAGCAGTACTTC	TRBJ2-7	many	TRBV6-2/TRBV6-3	TRBD2